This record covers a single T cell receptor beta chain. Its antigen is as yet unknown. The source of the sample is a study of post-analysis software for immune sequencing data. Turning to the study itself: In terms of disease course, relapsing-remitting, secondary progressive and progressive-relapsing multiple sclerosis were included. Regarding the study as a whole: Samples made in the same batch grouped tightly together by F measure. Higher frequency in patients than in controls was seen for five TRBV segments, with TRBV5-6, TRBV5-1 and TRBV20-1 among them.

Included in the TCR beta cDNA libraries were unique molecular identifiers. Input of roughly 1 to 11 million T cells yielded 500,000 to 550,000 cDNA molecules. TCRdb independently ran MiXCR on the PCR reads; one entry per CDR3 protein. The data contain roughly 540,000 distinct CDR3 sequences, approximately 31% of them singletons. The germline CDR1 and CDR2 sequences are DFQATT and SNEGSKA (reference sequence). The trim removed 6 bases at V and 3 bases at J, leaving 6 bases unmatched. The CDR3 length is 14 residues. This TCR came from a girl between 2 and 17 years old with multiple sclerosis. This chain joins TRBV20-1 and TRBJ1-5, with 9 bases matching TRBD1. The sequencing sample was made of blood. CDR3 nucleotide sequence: TGCAGTGCCATAGGACAGGGGTTCAATCAGCCCCAGCATTTT. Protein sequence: CSAIGQGFNQPQHF.